These 5 T cell receptor beta chains originate from one sample sequenced in a study of shared clonotypes between healthy human individuals. Assay used: immunoSEQ multiplex PCR; TCRdb lists only in-frame clones, some missing. The sample has fewer than 1 million clones; about 96% are singletons. Naive CD8 populations comprised CD45RO-negative cells positively selected for CCR7, excluding terminally differentiated effector memory CD45RA+ cells. Sample: naive CD8+ T cells sorted from blood. The origin of the receptors is a man aged 30 to 39 in good health.

The genes are TRBV4-1 and TRBJ1-1; D remains unclear. Germline V gives CDR1 MGHRA, CDR2 YSYEKL. Trimming shortened V by 4 bases and J by 4 bases, and 7 bases separated the two germline ends. The CDR3 sequence is 12 residues long. CDR3: CASSPSGTEAFF. The CDR3 DNA is TGCGCCAGCAGCCCCTCCGGCACTGAAGCTTTCTTT.

Comments on this clone: Different DNA sequences within this sample yield the same CDR3. The chain recombines TRBV12-1 with TRBJ2-2; the table's D call, TRBD2, has no DNA check behind it. TRBV12-1 is deemed a pseudogene. The CDR3 totals 15 residues. The DNA of the CDR3 is TGTGCCAGCAGCCCGACTAGCGGTCGACCCGGGGAGCTGTTTTTT. This translates into CASSPTSGRPGELFF.

The chain joins TRBV29-1 to TRBJ2-5; D remains unclear. In germline, CDR1 is SQVTM, CDR2 ANQGSEA. There are 12 residues in the CDR3. V lost 4 bases and J lost 4, with 10 bases in between. This CDR3 is CSVGLVGETQYF. CDR3 nucleotides: TGCAGCGTTGGCCTTGTGGGAGAGACCCAGTACTTC.

The rearrangement links TRBV28 to TRBJ2-7; 8 bases fit TRBD1. This CDR3 is 16 amino acids long. The trim removed 5 bases at V and 5 bases at J, leaving 14 bases unmatched. Germline V gene sequence: CDR1 MDHEN, CDR2 SYDVKM. CDR3 in amino acids: CASSTIPRTGSDEQYF. In nucleotides, the CDR3 is TGTGCCAGCAGTACTATACCCCGGACAGGGTCAGACGAGCAGTACTTC.

The chain is built from TRBV29-1 and TRBJ2-7, with 8 bases fitting TRBD1. The V gene end was trimmed by 3 bases and the J gene end by 4 bases; junction bases not matched to a gene: 8. CDR1 is SQVTM and CDR2 is ANQGSEA in the germline V gene. This CDR3 has 14 residues. CDR3 bases: TGCAGCGTTGATATCTCAGGGGGCGAATACGAGCAGTACTTC. Translating gives CSVDISGGEYEQYF.